Listed here are 27 T cell receptor beta chains from one sample, sequenced in a study of tumor-infiltrating lymphocytes in primary liver carcinoma (dated by TCRdb to about 2017). These reads were obtained on an Illumina HiSeq 2500. A constant-region primer and ProtoScript II reverse transcriptase were used to reverse-transcribe TCRbeta-specific cDNA from around 480 ng total RNA. The TCRbeta libraries were prepared through three rounds of nested multiplex PCR following a slightly modified ARM-PCR procedure. Each of the first two PCR rounds ran for approximately 11 cycles and used multiplex TRBV1-TRBV30 forward primers together with a Cbeta reverse primer. TCRdb reprocessing: public reads trimmed at Q25 with fastp, clones called with MiXCR, in-frame beta chains kept. All rows with the same CDR3 protein become a single entry with the most common DNA and genes. For this sample there are roughly 70,000 distinct CDR3 sequences; about 71% appear just once. Approximately 41% of the sample lies in the top ten.

Total RNA and DNA were co-extracted from about 19-30 mg of bulk tissue with the AllPrep DNA/RNA mini kit, without cell sorting. Sequenced input: liver tumor tissue from sampling region 4. The cell subset or site label, read with the paper, signifies: tumor region T4, right-lateral pole. All receptors derive from a man aged 40-49 years with primary liver carcinoma and hepatitis B virus infection.

Remarks on this clonotype: An end of the junction differs from the germline gene, which may be a read error. This chain links TRBV4-2 with TRBJ2-5; D is uncertain. The CDR3 loop spans 13 amino acids. Germline values: CDR1 LGHNA, CDR2 YNFKEQ. CDR3 DNA: TGTGCCAGCAGCCAAGAACCAATAGAGACCCAATACTTC. This gives the protein CASSQEPIETQYF.

Regarding this clonotype: A much bigger clone sits one base away, suggesting this may be a read error. The V gene is TRBV12-3 or TRBV12-4, the J gene TRBJ2-5; D gene unclear. The CDR3 totals 14 residues. V was trimmed by 1 base and J by 6 bases, leaving 12 bases between them. The DNA of the CDR3 is TGTGCCAGCAGTTTAGGAACCACCTCTCAGACCCAGTACTTC. This codes for CASSLGTTSQTQYF.

This clonotype was detected many times. V is TRBV5-1 and J is TRBJ2-2; D unclear. CDR3 size: 14 residues. V was clipped by 0 bases and J by 3 bases, with 6 bases between them. CDR1 is SGHRS and CDR2 is YFSETQ in the germline V gene. The CDR3 sequence is CASSLGSYTGELFF. The CDR3 DNA reads as TGCGCCAGCAGCTTGGGGTCTTACACCGGGGAGCTGTTTTTT.

The rearrangement joins TRBV6-1 to TRBJ2-5, with D possibly being TRBD1 or TRBD2 (5 bases each). CDR3 length: 13 amino acids. V gave up 4 bases and J gave up 8 bases, with 14 bases separating them. CDR1 MNHNS and CDR2 SASEGT come from the germline V gene. Here the CDR3 reads CASSVRGADTQYF. The CDR3 nucleotides are TGTGCCAGCAGTGTGAGGGGTGCAGATACCCAGTACTTC.

For this clonotype: An end of the junction differs from the germline gene, which may be a read error. The V call is TRBV29-1, the J call TRBJ1-4; no definite D call. The CDR3 spans 11 residues. Germline V CDR1 and CDR2: SQVTM, ANQGSEA. This CDR3 reads CCGGTQEKLFF. DNA of the CDR3: TGCTGCGGCGGAACTCAGGAAAAGCTGTTTTTT.

The chain uses TRBV5-1 and TRBJ2-7; the D gene could be TRBD1 or TRBD2 (6 bases each). Germline CDR1 SGHRS, CDR2 YFSETQ. The germline V and J ends were trimmed by 2 bases and 6 bases, with 18 bases remaining between them. The CDR3 is 15 residues long. The CDR3 DNA reads TGCGCCAGCAGCTTTATAGGGGGGTTTCAGGCCGAGCAGTACTTC. Translating it yields CASSFIGGFQAEQYF.

This clonotype qualifies as medium-sized. This chain joins TRBV28 and TRBJ2-7; 10 bases match TRBD2. Trimming at V came to 5 bases and at J to 2 bases, leaving 3 bases not matched to a gene. The germline V gene encodes CDR1 MDHEN and CDR2 SYDVKM. The CDR3 is 14 residues long. The CDR3 bases are TGTGCCAGCAGTCTCCTAGCGGGAGCCTACGAGCAGTACTTC. Translated, it gives CASSLLAGAYEQYF.

A note on this clonotype: Because the CDR3 is missing its conserved closing phenylalanine or tryptophan, this is likely a read error. The genes are TRBV12-3 or TRBV12-4 and TRBJ2-2, with a possible D match to TRBD2 (5 bases). This CDR3 contains 12 residues. CDR3 protein: CASSPRTGELFS. In DNA, the CDR3 is TGTGCCAGCAGTCCGCGGACCGGGGAACTGTTTTCT.

To note about this clonotype: A much larger clone lies a single base off, so this may be a read error. This sequence joins TRBV28 and TRBJ2-7, with 9 bases aligning to TRBD1. The CDR3 is made up of 16 amino acids. The germline gives CDR1 MDHEN, CDR2 SYDVKM. As DNA, the CDR3 is TGTGTCGACACGTTGACCTCGGGACAGGGTTGTAACGAGCAGTACTTC. Translated: CVDTLTSGQGCNEQYF.

This chain links TRBV11-2 with TRBJ2-1, with a weak D call TRBD2 (6 bases). V lost 6 bases to trimming and J lost 4 bases, with 19 bases between them. The CDR3 length is 16 residues. The germline V gene has CDR1 SGHAT and CDR2 FQNNGV. The CDR3 DNA is TGTGCCAGCAGACCGTTGAGGGCTAGCGTATACAATGAGCAGTTCTTC. Translation gives CASRPLRASVYNEQFF.

In its sample, this clonotype was seen many times. The V call is TRBV4-1, the J call TRBJ2-3; TRBD1 agrees at 9 bases. The germline V gene has CDR1 MGHRA and CDR2 YSYEKL. This CDR3 region has 15 residues. The V and J ends lost 2 bases and 3 bases, in that order; junction bases with no gene match: 3. The CDR3 bases are TGCGCCAGCAGCCAATCGGGACAGGGAACAGATACGCAGTATTTT. This translates into CASSQSGQGTDTQYF.

This clonotype was recorded once. One end of the junction does not line up with germline, which may come from a read error. The chain combines TRBV11-3 with TRBJ2-1; weak D call: TRBD2 (6 bases). This CDR3 comprises 14 residues. Germline V lookup: CDR1 SGHNT, CDR2 YENEEA. The CDR3 protein is CVSSLGREINEQFF. CDR3 bases: TGTGTCAGCAGCTTAGGACGGGAGATAAATGAGCAGTTCTTC.

Points on this clonotype: It is likely a read error, because the conserved phenylalanine at the end of the CDR3 is missing. The DNA is left out, because the CDR3 cannot be placed on it with certainty; the CDR3 is given as TCRdb lists it. The chain has TRBV11-2 and TRBJ2-1; the DNA was not compared with TRBD2, the D call given in the table. Per the germline V gene, CDR1 is SGHAT and CDR2 is FQNNGV. Termini included, the CDR3 measures 15 amino acids. The CDR3 region is CASSLGQGPYNEQLL.

This clonotype was seen just once. Its ends do not fully match the called genes, so a read error is possible. The chain combines TRBV4-1 with TRBJ2-2, with D maybe TRBD2 (5 bases). Germline CDR1 MGHRA, CDR2 YSYEKL. The CDR3 totals 14 residues. CDR3 sequence reads: CTSSQLTLSGELFF. The CDR3 DNA reads TGCACCAGCAGTCAACTTACCCTCTCCGGGGAGCTGTTTTTC.

In the case of this clonotype: One base away lies a much larger clone, so this may be a sequencing read error. This chain connects TRBV24-1 to TRBJ2-1; D call uncertain. The germline CDR1 and CDR2 sequences are KGHDR and SFDVKD. This CDR3 comprises 13 residues. Here the CDR3 DNA reads TGTGACACCAGTGAGCCAAATTACAATGAGCAGTTCTTC. Its translation is CDTSEPNYNEQFF.

Regarding this clonotype: This clone may be a read error of a much larger clone one base away. The rearrangement links TRBV4-1 to TRBJ2-2; TRBD2 aligns across 8 bases. Germline values: CDR1 MGHRA, CDR2 YSYEKL. The CDR3 contains 17 residues. CDR3 in amino acids: CVSSQDRAGANTGELFF. In nucleotides, the CDR3 is TGCGTCAGCAGCCAAGATAGAGCGGGAGCGAACACCGGGGAGCTGTTTTTT.

A note on this clonotype: A junction boundary mismatches the germline segment, possibly from a read error. The chain combines TRBV11-2 with TRBJ2-6; 8 bases line up with TRBD1. The CDR3 has 15 residues. In germline, CDR1 is SGHAT, CDR2 FQNNGV. The CDR3 region is CASCLDRAEANVLTF. In nucleotides, the CDR3 is TGTGCCAGCTGCTTGGACAGGGCTGAGGCCAACGTCCTGACTTTC.

Turning to this clonotype: A much larger clone sits a single nucleotide away, making a read error possible. This chain connects TRBV6-6 to TRBJ1-5; 7 bases align to TRBD1. The CDR3 contains 17 residues. Unmatched junction bases numbered 9, after V lost 4 bases and J lost 0 bases. Germline lookup yields CDR1 MNHNY and CDR2 SVGAGI (reference sequence). CDR3 region: CASSWVQGVDSNQPQHF. The CDR3 region has the DNA TGTGCCAGCAGTTGGGTTCAGGGGGTGGATAGCAATCAGCCCCAGCATTTT.

Points on this clonotype: At one of its ends the junction is not consistent with the germline gene, which may arise from a read error. This chain joins TRBV5-4 and TRBJ2-7; D is perhaps TRBD2 (6 bases). Germline V gene lookup returns CDR1 SGHNT and CDR2 YYREEE (reference sequence). CDR3 length: 14 amino acids. The CDR3 region has the DNA TGTGCCAGCAGCTCCGGGAGAGAGGGCTACGGGCAGTACTTC. Its protein product is CASSSGREGYGQYF.

This chain joins TRBV14 and TRBJ2-3; TRBD1 or TRBD2 may be the D gene (5 bases each). Trimming cost V 5 bases and J 12 bases, with 15 bases left between them. The germline gives CDR1 SGHDN, CDR2 FVKESK. The CDR3 covers 12 residues. The CDR3 nucleotides read TGTGCCAGCAGCGCCCAGGGAGATGCACAGTATTTT. Protein: CASSAQGDAQYF.

Comment on this clonotype: A junction end diverges from the germline sequence, so it may reflect a read error. The chain uses TRBV10-1 and TRBJ2-7, with a tentative D call TRBD2 (6 bases). The CDR3 contains 11 residues. The germline gives CDR1 WNHNN, CDR2 SYGVQD (reference sequence). The CDR3 DNA is TGCGGAATGGGACTGATCTACGAGCAGTATTTC. Amino acid sequence: CGMGLIYEQYF.

Sample share makes this clonotype medium-sized. The chain combines TRBV5-4 with TRBJ1-1; possibly TRBD1 for D (6 bases). CDR1 is SGHNT, CDR2 YYREEE, per germline (reference sequence). The CDR3 has 15 amino acids. V lost 5 bases to trimming and J lost 0 bases, with 14 bases between them. The CDR3 DNA reads TGTGCCAGCAGATCGGGGGGCTACATGAACACTGAAGCTTTCTTT. It encodes CASRSGGYMNTEAFF.

The J gene is TRBJ2-7, the V gene TRBV6-2 or TRBV6-3, with D unclear. Germline V gene sequence: CDR1 MNHEY, CDR2 SVGEGT. CDR3 length equals 14 residues. V lost 2 bases and J lost 1, with 9 bases in between. For the CDR3, the DNA is TGTGCCAGCAGTTACCAGGAAAATTCCTACGAGCAGTACTTC. Its protein product is CASSYQENSYEQYF.

This clonotype turned up a few times. Just one base apart from a much larger clone, this may be a read error. V and J are TRBV6-2 or TRBV6-3 and TRBJ1-2; the D is unclear. This CDR3 has 13 amino acids. Germline V gene sequence: CDR1 MNHEY, CDR2 SVGEGT. Deletions cut 6 bases from V and 4 bases from J, with 12 bases between. The CDR3 here is CASSPRIGYGYTF. The CDR3 nucleotides read TGTGCCAGCAGCCCCCGGATCGGCTATGGCTACACCTTC.

Ten or more counts support this clonotype. The J gene is TRBJ1-1, the V gene TRBV5-5; the D is unclear. This CDR3 has 11 amino acids. The V gene lost 5 bases and the J gene lost 6 bases, with 8 bases spanning the gap. The V gene's germline CDR1 is SGHKS and CDR2 YYEKEE (reference sequence). The chain's CDR3 is CASRLTAEAFF. CDR3 in DNA: TGTGCCAGCAGATTGACGGCTGAAGCTTTCTTT.

The chain has TRBV29-1 and TRBJ1-4; D is unclear. Germline CDR1 reads SQVTM; CDR2 reads ANQGSEA. There are 10 residues in the CDR3. CDR3 region: CGALDEKLFF. CDR3 DNA: TGCGGCGCTTTGGATGAAAAACTGTTTTTT.

The chain links TRBV4-2 to TRBJ2-7; 8 bases agree with TRBD1. In germline, CDR1 is LGHNA, CDR2 YNFKEQ. The CDR3 has 14 amino acids. Written as DNA, the CDR3 is TGTGCTGGCAGCCAAGGACAGGGTGACTACGAGCAGTACTTC. It is translated as CAGSQGQGDYEQYF.